One and the same sample provided the 11 T cell receptor beta chains below, sequenced in a study of blood T cells in healthy people across ages. Primed by a sample-barcoded 5' primer and a J-beta primer mix, a second PCR proceeded for about 6 to 11 cycles. One entry per CDR3 protein results from TCRdb running MiXCR on the 5' RACE reads. The sample records 700,000 to 800,000 distinct CDR3 sequences, roughly two fifths being singletons. Sequenced sample: blood. These receptors were collected from a woman between 55 and 75 years old in good health.

J is TRBJ2-1 and V is TRBV12-3 or TRBV12-4, with 8 bases fitting TRBD2. This CDR3 has 16 residues. V lost 4 bases and J lost 8; bases outside the gene matches: 13. The CDR3 protein is CASSSSGGTSLDEQFF. The DNA for the CDR3 is TGTGCCAGCAGTTCCTCGGGCGGGACTAGTTTGGATGAGCAGTTCTTC.

The V gene is TRBV29-1, the J gene TRBJ2-7, with 8 bases that match TRBD1. Germline CDR1 is SQVTM and CDR2 is ANQGSEA. The CDR3 is made up of 13 amino acids. After removal of 3 bases from V and 6 bases from J, the junction contained 7 bases not matched to a gene. The CDR3 region is CSVDAQGGREQYF. The DNA of the CDR3 is TGCAGCGTTGACGCACAGGGGGGTCGCGAGCAGTACTTC.

The chain has TRBV7-8 and TRBJ2-7; weak D call: TRBD2 (6 bases). The DNA end is more similar to TRBJ2-5, so the J call may be wrong. The CDR3 loop spans 16 amino acids. Germline CDR1 is SGHVS and CDR2 is FQNEAQ. DNA for the CDR3: TGTGCCAGCAGCTTAGGTCGCCTAGCGTTACAAGAGACCCAGTACTTC. It is translated as CASSLGRLALQETQYF.

The genes are TRBV20-1 and TRBJ2-7; 10 bases align to TRBD1. Germline V gives CDR1 DFQATT, CDR2 SNEGSKA (reference sequence). The V segment lost 0 bases and the J segment 3 bases; nucleotides outside the gene matches: 8. The CDR3 has 16 residues. This CDR3 is CSARDPGQGSGYEQYF. The CDR3 DNA reads TGCAGTGCTAGAGATCCGGGACAGGGGTCGGGCTACGAGCAGTACTTC.

This clonotype was observed a handful of times. CDR3 residues: CASSHTSDSTDTQYF. CDR3 nucleotide sequence: TGTGCCAGCAGCCACACTAGCGACAGCACAGATACGCAGTATTTT. The J gene is TRBJ2-3, the V gene TRBV14, with 7 nucleotides matching TRBD2. With 3 bases clipped from V and 0 bases from J, the junction kept 3 bases outside the gene matches. Germline CDR1 and CDR2: SGHDN and FVKESK. The length of the CDR3 is 15 residues.

This clonotype was counted ten times or more. The chain links TRBV5-1 to TRBJ2-7; TRBD1 matches 9 bases. The CDR3 totals 15 residues. The germline V gene has CDR1 SGHRS and CDR2 YFSETQ. With 0 bases clipped from V and 4 bases from J, the junction kept 5 bases outside the gene matches. The DNA of the CDR3 is TGCGCCAGCAGCTTGGAGGGGACAGGGACTTACGAGCAGTACTTC. It yields the protein CASSLEGTGTYEQYF.

The sample holds a few counts of this clonotype. The chain uses TRBV9 and TRBJ2-3; TRBD2 is a possible D gene (5 bases). CDR3 length equals 16 residues. V lost 0 bases, J lost 4 bases, and 15 bases lay in between. Germline lookup yields CDR1 SGDLS and CDR2 YYNGEE. The CDR3 coding sequence is TGTGCCAGCAGCGTAGAGGGCTCGGGATTTGCAGATACGCAGTATTTT. Its translation: CASSVEGSGFADTQYF.

The genes are TRBV7-2 and TRBJ1-2; 8 bases align to TRBD1. CDR1 is SGHTA and CDR2 is FQGNSA in the germline V gene. This CDR3 is 14 amino acids long. The V and J ends lost 6 bases and 4 bases, in that order; junction bases with no gene match: 7. The CDR3 sequence: CASRRTGLSYGYTF. CDR3 in DNA: TGTGCCAGCAGACGGACAGGGTTAAGCTATGGCTACACCTTC. Variable domain in full (rest from reference TRBV7-2 and TRBJ1-2): GAGVSQSPSNKVTEKGKDVELRCDPISGHTALYWYRQSLGQGLEFLIYFQGNSAPDKSGLPSDRFSAERTGGSVSTLTIQRTQQEDSAVYLCASRRTGLSYGYTFGSGTRLTVV.

The chain combines TRBV9 with TRBJ2-3, with D perhaps given as TRBD1 or TRBD2 (5 bases each). The germline CDR1 and CDR2 sequences are SGDLS and YYNGEE. V lost 0 bases, J lost 2 bases, and 10 bases lay in between. The CDR3 runs 15 residues. This CDR3 reads CASSVGGSATDTQYF. The DNA for the CDR3 is TGTGCCAGCAGCGTAGGGGGGTCGGCCACAGATACGCAGTATTTT.

This clonotype appeared a few times. CDR3 loop: CASSYTGQEGEKLFF. In DNA, the CDR3 is TGTGCCAGCAGTTACACCGGACAGGAAGGGGAAAAACTGTTTTTT. The rearrangement uses TRBV6-6 and TRBJ1-4, with 7 bases aligning to TRBD1. With 2 bases clipped from V and 8 bases from J, the junction kept 8 bases outside the gene matches. The germline V gene has CDR1 MNHNY and CDR2 SVGAGI (reference sequence). The CDR3 has 15 amino acids.

The CDR3 protein is CASPKPGLWSYTF. As DNA, the CDR3 is TGTGCCAGCCCCAAACCGGGCCTATGGAGCTACACCTTC. The J gene is TRBJ1-2, the V gene TRBV2, with unresolved D. Germline values: CDR1 SNHLY, CDR2 FYNNEI. This CDR3 has 13 residues. Between the trimmed V and J ends, which lost 8 bases and 9 bases, there was a span of 19 bases.